A selection of T cell receptor beta chains follows, all from one sample in a study of shared clonotypes between healthy human individuals. Clones were read by immunoSEQ multiplex PCR, and TCRdb kept only the in-frame ones, dropping some. Here the sample spans approximately 500,000 clones, 79% being singletons. Sequencing was done on a sample of PBMCs. These TCRs come from a woman aged 40 to 50 in good health. Some clones in this sample may be carry-over from other donors' samples. Both conserved end residues are part of each CDR3. D genes are given only for firm matches. Size is stated for part of the rows, as once, few or many counts, or as a class when the clone is expanded.

v_call	clone_size	j_call	cdr3_length	d_call	cdr3_aa	cdr3_nt
TRBV28	.	TRBJ1-5	13	.	CASSFNRGGPQHF	TGTGCCAGCAGTTTCAACCGGGGGGGGCCCCAGCATTTT
TRBV5-1	.	TRBJ2-7	12	.	CASTGSSYEQYF	TGCGCCAGCACAGGTAGCTCCTACGAGCAGTACTTC
TRBV5-1	.	TRBJ1-1	14	.	CASSLGTLNTEAFF	TGCGCCAGCAGCTTGGGGACTTTGAACACTGAAGCTTTCTTT
TRBV6-5	.	TRBJ1-2	14	.	CASGPRDGSRGYTF	TGTGCCAGCGGCCCGCGGGATGGGTCTAGGGGCTACACCTTC
TRBV5-1	.	TRBJ2-2	16	TRBD2	CASSLELAGNTGELFF	TGCGCCAGCAGCTTGGAACTAGCGGGAAACACCGGGGAGCTGTTTTTT
TRBV6-5	.	TRBJ2-3	16	TRBD2	CASSSLAGGPTDTQYF	TGTGCCAGCAGTTCCTTAGCGGGAGGGCCGACAGATACGCAGTATTTT
TRBV2	once	TRBJ1-1	15	.	CASSGARGGGTEAFF	TGTGCCAGCAGTGGTGCTCGGGGTGGGGGCACTGAAGCTTTCTTT
TRBV5-4	.	TRBJ2-5	14	.	CASSLDRVEETQYF	TGTGCCAGCAGCTTGGACAGGGTAGAAGAGACCCAGTACTTC
TRBV4-3	.	TRBJ2-1	17	.	CASSPAFGGASYNEQFF	TGCGCCAGCAGCCCCGCATTTGGGGGAGCTTCCTACAATGAGCAGTTCTTC
TRBV10-2	.	TRBJ2-7	16	TRBD2	CASRRMTGTSGYEQYF	TGCGCCAGCAGAAGGATGACCGGGACTAGCGGCTACGAGCAGTACTTC
TRBV7-2	.	TRBJ2-7	15	.	CASSLAGTFSYEQYF	TGTGCCAGCAGCTTAGCCGGGACATTCTCCTACGAGCAGTACTTC
TRBV10-2	.	TRBJ2-1	15	TRBD1	CASTSGTGVYNEQFF	TGCGCCAGCACCAGCGGGACAGGGGTCTACAATGAGCAGTTCTTC
TRBV6-5	few	TRBJ1-5	15	TRBD1	CASSSTGGSNQPQHF	TGTGCCAGCAGCTCCACAGGGGGAAGCAATCAGCCCCAGCATTTT
TRBV2	.	TRBJ2-4	13	.	CASTQEAKNIQYF	TGTGCCAGCACGCAGGAAGCCAAAAACATTCAGTACTTC
TRBV11-2	.	TRBJ2-1	16	.	CASSSPLAPPYNEQFF	TGTGCCAGCAGCTCCCCTCTAGCGCCCCCCTACAATGAGCAGTTCTTC
TRBV13	.	TRBJ1-1	14	.	CASSLTAVNTEAFF	TGTGCCAGCAGCCTCACGGCGGTGAACACTGAAGCTTTCTTT
TRBV7-8	.	TRBJ2-1	15	TRBD2	CASSPRLAWATEQFF	TGTGCCAGCAGCCCCCGACTAGCGTGGGCTACTGAGCAGTTCTTC
TRBV7-9	.	TRBJ2-2	18	TRBD2	CASLPRRLAGDRTGELFF	TGTGCCAGCCTACCGAGGCGGCTAGCGGGAGATCGGACCGGGGAGCTGTTTTTT
TRBV30	.	TRBJ1-2	13	.	CAWRAGEVYGYTF	TGTGCCTGGAGGGCAGGGGAAGTCTATGGCTACACCTTC
TRBV7-6	.	TRBJ1-4	15	TRBD1	CASSLATGGIEKLFF	TGTGCCAGCAGCTTAGCGACAGGGGGCATTGAAAAACTGTTTTTT
TRBV30	.	TRBJ1-6	13	.	CAWNVRVGSPLHF	TGTGCCTGGAATGTCAGGGTGGGGTCACCCCTCCACTTT
TRBV5-3	.	TRBJ2-7	21	TRBD1	CARSLSGQGQSVKDDSYEQYF	TGTGCCAGAAGCTTGTCGGGACAGGGACAATCCGTAAAAGATGACTCCTACGAGCAGTACTTC
TRBV14	.	TRBJ2-3	12	.	CASSQSWDTQYF	TGTGCCAGCAGCCAATCTTGGGATACGCAGTATTTT
TRBV11-3	.	TRBJ2-3	15	.	CASSLEARTTDTQYF	TGTGCCAGCAGCTTAGAGGCCAGAACCACAGATACGCAGTATTTT
TRBV4-1	.	TRBJ2-1	16	TRBD1	CASSKRSQGAYNEQFF	TGCGCCAGCAGCAAAAGGTCACAGGGGGCCTACAATGAGCAGTTCTTC
TRBV18	.	TRBJ2-5	15	TRBD2	CASSPGLAEQETQYF	TGTGCCAGCTCACCGGGACTAGCGGAGCAAGAGACCCAGTACTTC
TRBV30	.	TRBJ2-7	13	TRBD2	CAWSDGRSYEQYF	TGTGCCTGGAGCGACGGGAGGTCCTACGAGCAGTACTTC
TRBV6-5	.	TRBJ2-7	13	.	CASSPGEVDEQYF	TGTGCCAGCAGCCCAGGAGAGGTCGACGAGCAGTACTTC
TRBV7-2	.	TRBJ1-2	15	.	CASSLPRRGGYGYTF	TGTGCCAGCAGCTTACCCCGGCGGGGGGGCTATGGCTACACCTTC